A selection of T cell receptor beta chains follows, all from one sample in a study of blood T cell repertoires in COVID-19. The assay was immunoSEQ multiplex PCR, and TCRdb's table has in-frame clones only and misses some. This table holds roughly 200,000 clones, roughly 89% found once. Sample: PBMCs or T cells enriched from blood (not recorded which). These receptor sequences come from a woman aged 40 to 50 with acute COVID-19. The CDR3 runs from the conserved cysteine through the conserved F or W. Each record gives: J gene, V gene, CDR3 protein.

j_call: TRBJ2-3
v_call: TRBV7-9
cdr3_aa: CASSLPARQGTDTQYF

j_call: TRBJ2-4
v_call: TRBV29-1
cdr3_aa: CSGLIAGSSGGAGRAKNIQYF

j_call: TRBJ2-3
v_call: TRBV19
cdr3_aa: CASSPRGSGSIDTQYF

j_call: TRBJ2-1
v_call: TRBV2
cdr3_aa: CASSRQGRNEQFF

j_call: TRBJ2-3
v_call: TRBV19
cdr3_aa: CASNDRGLGTQYF

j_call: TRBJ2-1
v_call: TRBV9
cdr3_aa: CASSVATSGRIVGNEQFF

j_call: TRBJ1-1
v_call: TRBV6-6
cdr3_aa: CASSPGQVHTEAFF

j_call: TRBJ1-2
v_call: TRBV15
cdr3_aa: CATSRRQGYGYTF

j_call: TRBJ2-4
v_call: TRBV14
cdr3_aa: CASSLGTGEHIQYF

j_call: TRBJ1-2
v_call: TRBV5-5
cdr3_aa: CASSARTGDYGYTF

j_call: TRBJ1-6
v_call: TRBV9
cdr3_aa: CASSPDRGGSYNSPLHF

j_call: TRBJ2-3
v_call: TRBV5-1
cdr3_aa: CASSSLTSVPDTQYF

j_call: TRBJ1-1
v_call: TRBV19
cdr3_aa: CASSDRGVGNTEAFF

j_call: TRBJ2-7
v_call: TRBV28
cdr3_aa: CASSLLLAGLYEQYF

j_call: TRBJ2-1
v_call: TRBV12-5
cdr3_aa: CASGGSGGVFEQFF

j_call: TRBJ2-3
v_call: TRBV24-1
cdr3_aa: CATSDRGASGSSTQYF

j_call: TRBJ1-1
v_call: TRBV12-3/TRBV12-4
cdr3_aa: CASSPGRAEAFF

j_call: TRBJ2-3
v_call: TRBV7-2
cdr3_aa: CASSLTGDTQYF

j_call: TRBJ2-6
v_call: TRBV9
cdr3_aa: CASSVVTDMGANVLTF

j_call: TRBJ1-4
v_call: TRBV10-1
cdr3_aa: CASSPGTGEEKLFF

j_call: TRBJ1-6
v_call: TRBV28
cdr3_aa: CASTRGGSRNSPLHF

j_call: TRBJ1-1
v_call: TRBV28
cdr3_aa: CASSSVGPGEDNTEAFF

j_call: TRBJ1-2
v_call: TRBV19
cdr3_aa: CASSPQVQGALGYGYTF

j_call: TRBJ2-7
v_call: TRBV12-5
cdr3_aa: CASGSPGQGAGEQYF

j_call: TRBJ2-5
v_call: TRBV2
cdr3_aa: CASSRLRQAAGQETQYF

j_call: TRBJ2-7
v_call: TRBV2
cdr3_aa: CASSDVTGSSYEQYF

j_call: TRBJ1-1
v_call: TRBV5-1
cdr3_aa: CASWKETGLNTEAFF

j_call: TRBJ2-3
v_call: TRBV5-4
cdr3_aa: CASSLARNPTDTQYF

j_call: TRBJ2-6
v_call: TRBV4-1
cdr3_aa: CASSQVGEGANVLTF

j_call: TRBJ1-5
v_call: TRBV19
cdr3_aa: CASSIPGEGQPQHF

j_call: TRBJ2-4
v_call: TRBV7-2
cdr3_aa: CASSFMPFGAQATKNIQYF

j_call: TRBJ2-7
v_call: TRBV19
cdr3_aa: CASSISHGGPNEQYF

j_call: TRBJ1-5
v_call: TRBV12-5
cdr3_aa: CASGLGGQVSNQPQHF

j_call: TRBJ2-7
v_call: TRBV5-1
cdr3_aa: CASSREGQGPYEQYF

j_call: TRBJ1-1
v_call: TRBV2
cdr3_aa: CASSEAPDRVNTEAFF

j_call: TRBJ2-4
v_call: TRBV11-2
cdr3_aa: CASSLKQTGSTKNIQYF

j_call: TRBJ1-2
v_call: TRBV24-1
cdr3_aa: CATSESGTGGYTF

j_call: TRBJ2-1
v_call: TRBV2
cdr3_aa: CASSEIAGGRWNEQFF

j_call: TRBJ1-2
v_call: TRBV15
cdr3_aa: CATSPGQGGYTF

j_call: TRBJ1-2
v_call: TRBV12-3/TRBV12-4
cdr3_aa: CASSSGRDYGYTF

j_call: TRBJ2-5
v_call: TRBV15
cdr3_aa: CATSRPTGGVETQYF

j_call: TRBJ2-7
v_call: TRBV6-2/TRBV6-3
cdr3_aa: CASSYAPTGEQYF

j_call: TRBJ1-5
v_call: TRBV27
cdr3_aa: CASSLSGQRYNQPQHF

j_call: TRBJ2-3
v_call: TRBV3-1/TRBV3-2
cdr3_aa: CASSHGQGGTDTQYF

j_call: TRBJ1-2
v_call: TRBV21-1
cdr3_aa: CASSRPKWGQESLFNYGYTF

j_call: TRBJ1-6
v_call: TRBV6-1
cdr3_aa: CASSDEGTAYNSPLHF

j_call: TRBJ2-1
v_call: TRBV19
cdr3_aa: CASSSQGLGEQFF

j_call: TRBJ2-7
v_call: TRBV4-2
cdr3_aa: CASSQDRDSAYEQYF

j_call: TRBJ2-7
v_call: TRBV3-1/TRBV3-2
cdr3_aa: CATGTSGTYEQYF

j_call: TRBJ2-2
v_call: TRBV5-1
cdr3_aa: CASSSQGLINTGELFF